The entry below describes one T cell receptor (beta chain). This sample is part of a study of blood T cell repertoires in COVID-19. At the level of the study: Acute and convalescent COVID-19 specimens originated in the United States, Italy and Spain. PBMCs, B-cell-depleted T cells, or T cells provided the cDNA or gDNA that made up the material.

The CDR3 covers 14 residues. CDR1 and CDR2 (germline): MNHNY, SVGAGI (reference sequence). V shed 2 bases and J shed 2 bases, with 8 bases lying between them. Original processing methods: Amplifying reference gene primers gave estimates of nucleated cell counts. Measured with immunoSEQ multiplex PCR; TCRdb has only the in-frame clones, and not every one. V, J and clone size are those of that table, while D and trimming were read from the DNA. In the table there are 120,000 or so clones, around 90% of which are singletons. The sample was peripheral blood. The receptor was derived from a human donor in a cohort sampled during active COVID-19. This chain connects TRBV6-6 to TRBJ2-3; D is unresolved. The CDR3 DNA reads as TGTGCCAGCAGTTACGGCCTGTTCACAGATACGCAGTATTTT. This translates into CASSYGLFTDTQYF.